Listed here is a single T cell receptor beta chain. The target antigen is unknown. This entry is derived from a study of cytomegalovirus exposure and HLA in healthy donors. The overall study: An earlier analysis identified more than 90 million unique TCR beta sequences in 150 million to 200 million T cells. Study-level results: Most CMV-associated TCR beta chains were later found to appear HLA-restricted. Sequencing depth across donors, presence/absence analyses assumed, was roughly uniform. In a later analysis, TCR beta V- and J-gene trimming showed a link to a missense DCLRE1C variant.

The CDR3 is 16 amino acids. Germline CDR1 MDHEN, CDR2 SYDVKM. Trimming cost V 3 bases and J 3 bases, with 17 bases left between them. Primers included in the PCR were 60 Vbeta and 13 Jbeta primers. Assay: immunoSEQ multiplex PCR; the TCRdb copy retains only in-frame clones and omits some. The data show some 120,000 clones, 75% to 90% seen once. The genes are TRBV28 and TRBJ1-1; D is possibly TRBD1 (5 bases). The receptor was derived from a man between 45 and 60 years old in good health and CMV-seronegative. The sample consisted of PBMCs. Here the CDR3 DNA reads TGTGCCAGCAGTTTCCTACAGGAACGCTTGGACACTGAAGCTTTCTTT. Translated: CASSFLQERLDTEAFF.